This TCR beta chain was obtained from a study of blood T cell repertoires in COVID-19. Concerning this clone: Within the sample, other DNA sequences also encode this same CDR3.

Data came from immunoSEQ multiplex PCR; TCRdb stores just in-frame clones and leaves some out. The sample lists 110,000 or so clones, 81% occurring once. Material: peripheral blood. The TCR originated in a man aged 50 to 60 with acute or convalescent COVID-19.

CDR3 in DNA: TGTGCCAGCAGCCTCGTCAATCAGCCCCAGCATTTT. Translated: CASSLVNQPQHF. The chain has TRBV3-1 (or the pseudogene TRBV3-2) and TRBJ1-5; D call uncertain. V shed 4 bases and J shed 3 bases, with 4 bases lying between them. The germline CDR1 and CDR2 sequences are LGHDT and YNNKEL (reference sequence). The CDR3 consists of 12 residues.